This T cell receptor (beta chain) came from a study of T cells in Graves' hyperthyroidism and ophthalmopathy. Study observations and caveats: A model built on 13 V-J features separated ophthalmopathy from stable hyperthyroidism. Most thyroid clonotypes expanded above 0.001 appeared in blood too.

Worth noting for this clonotype: The target antigen is unknown.

The germline V gene has CDR1 SNHLY and CDR2 FYNNEI. Trimming removed 6 bases at V and 2 bases at J, with 14 bases between. There are 15 residues in the CDR3. Using RNA transcripts as the source, TCR beta CDR3 regions were amplified. Researchers ran a first-round RT-PCR on the TCR CDR3 using the HTBI primer set. One entry per CDR3 protein, called by TCRdb with MiXCR from the multiplex PCR reads. The sample has over 550,000 distinct CDR3 sequences; 16% are singletons. The V call is TRBV2, the J call TRBJ1-5; the D gene is possibly TRBD1 (6 bases). The sample was blood. The sequence came from a woman under 30 with Graves' hyperthyroidism. The CDR3 DNA follows: TGTGCCAGCAGCCCTAGGGGGGTGGGCAATCAGCCCCAGCATTTT. The encoded protein is CASSPRGVGNQPQHF. Full variable domain (missing parts from reference TRBV2 and TRBJ1-5): EPEVTQTPSHQVTQMGQEVILRCVPISNHLYFYWYRQILGQKVEFLVSFYNNEISEKSEIFDDQFSVERPDGSNFTLKIRSTKLEDSAMYFCASSPRGVGNQPQHFGDGTRLSIL.